The 17 T cell receptor beta chains in this list originate from one sample, sequenced in a study of OX40 agonist ivuxolimab in advanced cancers. Clones were read by immunoSEQ multiplex PCR, and TCRdb kept only the in-frame ones, dropping some. The data hold over 50,000 clones, with more than 65% observed a single time. Here the sequenced sample was CD4+ or CD8+ T cells sorted from blood, taken in a trial of the OX40 agonist ivuxolimab. These receptors were obtained from an adult with an advanced solid tumor such as melanoma, head and neck, liver or kidney cancer.

The V and J genes are TRBV7-9 and TRBJ1-6; D perhaps matches TRBD1 (5 bases). The CDR3 totals 15 residues. The germline CDR1 and CDR2 sequences are SEHNR and FQNEAQ (reference sequence). V lost 3 bases to trimming and J lost 5 bases, with 11 bases between them. The DNA of the CDR3 is TGTGCCAGCAGCTTGAGGGGCTGGGATAATTCACCCCTCCACTTT. Translation gives CASSLRGWDNSPLHF.

The V gene is TRBV19, the J gene TRBJ1-2, with unresolved D. V dropped 0 bases and J dropped 3 bases, with 20 bases sitting between them. Looked up from germline, CDR1 is LNHDA and CDR2 is SQIVND (reference sequence). This CDR3 is built from 18 residues. Here the CDR3 reads CASSIDRLTQTRDYGYTF. CDR3 DNA: TGTGCCAGTAGTATAGATCGTTTAACCCAGACGAGGGACTATGGCTACACCTTC.

V gene TRBV7-2 combines with J gene TRBJ2-3, with TRBD2 matching 8 bases. Germline V CDR1 and CDR2: SGHTA, FQGNSA. Trimming removed 2 bases from V and 5 bases from J; junction bases left unmatched: 9. CDR3 length: 16 amino acids. CDR3 loop: CASSLIPGGMGDTQYF. The CDR3 region has the DNA TGTGCCAGCAGCTTAATCCCGGGGGGGATGGGAGATACGCAGTATTTT.

The chain combines TRBV19 with TRBJ1-1; the D is unclear. Germline V gives CDR1 LNHDA, CDR2 SQIVND (reference sequence). The CDR3 length is 13 residues. V was shortened by 7 bases and J by 0 bases, with 9 bases between the two germline ends. CDR3: CASKTDMNTEAFF. The CDR3 DNA is TGTGCCAGTAAAACAGACATGAACACTGAAGCTTTCTTT. Full variable domain (outside the CDR3, taken from reference TRBV19 and TRBJ1-1): DGGITQSPKYLFRKEGQNVTLSCEQNLNHDAMYWYRQDPGQGLRLIYYSQIVNDFQKGDIAEGYSVSREKKESFPLTVTSAQKNPTAFYLCASKTDMNTEAFFGQGTRLTVV.

In this sample, this clone turned up once. This chain connects TRBV6-5 to TRBJ1-2; the D is unclear. CDR1 and CDR2 from the germline V gene are MNHEY and SVGAGI. The CDR3 sequence is 15 residues long. The ends were cut back, 7 bases at V and 2 bases at J, with 17 bases in the middle. CDR3 region: CASNFGNMGNYGYTF. As DNA, the CDR3 is TGTGCCAGCAATTTCGGGAACATGGGCAACTATGGCTACACCTTC.

This clone occurred a few times. V gene TRBV19 combines with J gene TRBJ2-3, with D unclear. The length of the CDR3 is 16 residues. V gave up 4 bases and J gave up 0 bases, with 14 bases separating them. The V gene's germline CDR1 is LNHDA and CDR2 SQIVND (reference sequence). The CDR3 reads CASSTLDGSSTDTQYF. Here the CDR3 DNA reads TGTGCCAGTAGTACCCTCGATGGGTCCAGCACAGATACGCAGTATTTT.

The rearrangement uses TRBV11-1 and TRBJ2-2, with D unresolved. The germline CDR1 and CDR2 sequences are SGHAT and FQDESV (reference sequence). This CDR3 region has 14 residues. V lost 7 bases and J lost 7, with 16 bases in between. CDR3 sequence reads: CASTRRSAVGELFF. CDR3 DNA sequence: TGTGCCAGCACCCGACGTTCGGCAGTCGGGGAGCTGTTTTTT.

CDR3 bases: TGCGCCAGCAGCCAATTTATTGGGGGAGCACCCCTCCACTTT. It yields the protein CASSQFIGGAPLHF. The chain is built from TRBV4-1 and TRBJ1-6; tentative D call: TRBD1 (5 bases). The CDR3 has 14 residues. From germline, CDR1 is MGHRA and CDR2 YSYEKL. Trimming cost V 2 bases and J 11 bases, with 13 bases left between them.

This chain joins TRBV15 and TRBJ1-4; D unresolved. Germline CDR1 LNHNV, CDR2 YYDKDF (reference sequence). This CDR3 contains 14 residues. V shed 1 base and J shed 4 bases, with 7 bases lying between them. CDR3 residues: CATSRVSLNEKLFF. The DNA for the CDR3 is TGTGCCACCAGCAGAGTCAGCCTTAATGAAAAACTGTTTTTT.

The chain links TRBV7-2 to TRBJ1-2, with TRBD1 identical over 8 bases. The CDR3 runs 13 residues. Germline CDR1 reads SGHTA; CDR2 reads FQGNSA. The ends lost 3 bases at V and 8 bases at J; junction bases unmatched: 5. DNA of the CDR3: TGTGCCAGCAGCTTCGACAGGGGAGGGGGCTACACCTTC. This gives the protein CASSFDRGGGYTF.

The chain carries TRBV6-5 and TRBJ2-1; 8 bases are shared with TRBD2. The ends lost 5 bases at V and 5 bases at J; junction bases unmatched: 2. The CDR3 runs to 13 residues. Per germline, CDR1 MNHEY and CDR2 SVGAGI. The CDR3 coding sequence is TGTGCCAGCAGTCAGCGGGGGAACAATGAGCAGTTCTTC. This translates into CASSQRGNNEQFF.

This clone was seen many times. The chain combines TRBV9 with TRBJ1-1; D gene unclear. Germline V gene sequence: CDR1 SGDLS, CDR2 YYNGEE. The CDR3 loop spans 14 amino acids. The V end lost 4 bases, the J end lost 5 bases, and 15 bases lay between the germline ends. CDR3 sequence (DNA): TGTGCCAGCAGCCCCGCCTACGAGAAGACTGAAGCTTTCTTT. Translation gives CASSPAYEKTEAFF.

This clone was observed a few times. The gene calls are TRBV6-1 and TRBJ2-3; TRBD1 is a possible D gene (6 bases). Looked up from germline, CDR1 is MNHNS and CDR2 is SASEGT. Trimming removed 3 bases from V and 0 bases from J, with 7 bases in between. This CDR3 has 14 amino acids. The CDR3 here is CASSEDSSTDTQYF. Written as DNA, the CDR3 is TGTGCCAGCAGTGAGGACAGCAGCACAGATACGCAGTATTTT.

The V gene is TRBV13, the J gene TRBJ2-1; TRBD1 might be the D (6 bases). Germline V gene sequence: CDR1 PRHDT, CDR2 FYEKMQ (reference sequence). This CDR3 contains 12 residues. The V end lost 3 bases, the J end lost 12 bases, and 12 bases lay between the germline ends. The CDR3 region has the DNA TGTGCCAGCAGCTTTACAGGGTACGGGCAGTTCTTC. This translates into CASSFTGYGQFF.

The rearrangement uses TRBV5-8 and TRBJ2-3, with D perhaps matching TRBD2 (5 bases). Germline lookup yields CDR1 SGHTS and CDR2 YDEGEE. The CDR3 loop spans 14 amino acids. With 3 bases removed from V and 0 bases from J, the gap between germline ends came to 8 bases. This CDR3 reads CASSSRTSTDTQYF. The CDR3 bases are TGTGCCAGCAGCTCTCGGACTAGCACAGATACGCAGTATTTT. The complete variable domain, with remaining parts taken from reference TRBV5-8 and TRBJ2-3, reads EAGVTQSPTHLIKTRGQQATLRCSPISGHTSVYWYQQALGLGLQFLLWYDEGEERNRGNFPPRFSGRQFPNYSSELNVNALELEDSALYLCASSSRTSTDTQYFGPGTRLTVL.

The chain combines TRBV7-9 with TRBJ2-1; D gene ambiguous. Trimming pared 4 bases from V and 5 bases from J, leaving 9 bases between. Germline CDR1 and CDR2: SEHNR and FQNEAQ (reference sequence). The CDR3 length is 13 residues. The DNA for the CDR3 is TGTGCCAGCAGCTCCTTCGGACACAATGAGCAGTTCTTC. Protein sequence: CASSSFGHNEQFF.

The gene calls are TRBV28 and TRBJ1-2, with D possibly being TRBD1 (5 bases). Germline values: CDR1 MDHEN, CDR2 SYDVKM. The CDR3 totals 13 residues. Trimming removed 10 bases from V and 5 bases from J, with 17 bases in between. CDR3 DNA: TGTGCCACCTCCGTGCAGGGAAAGTATGGCTACACCTTC. Amino acids: CATSVQGKYGYTF.